The 20 T cell receptor beta chains below all came from one sample that was sequenced in a study of cytomegalovirus exposure and HLA in healthy donors. With 60 Vbeta and 13 Jbeta primers, the PCR was carried out. Measured with immunoSEQ multiplex PCR; TCRdb has only the in-frame clones, and not every one. This table has about 130,000 clones, 60% to 85% appearing once. The sequenced sample consisted of PBMCs. The receptors were gathered from a man aged 50-60 years in good health and CMV-seronegative.

This clone has a handful of counts. The chain uses TRBV11-1 and TRBJ2-1, with D maybe TRBD2 (6 bases). The CDR3 contains 13 residues. Germline V lookup: CDR1 SGHAT, CDR2 FQDESV (reference sequence). Between the trimmed V and J ends, which lost 0 bases and 10 bases, there was a span of 10 bases. CDR3 amino acids: CASSLARAGEQFF. In nucleotides, the CDR3 is TGTGCCAGCAGCTTAGCGCGGGCGGGGGAGCAGTTCTTC.

This clone was counted many times. The chain combines TRBV6-6 with TRBJ2-2, with no clear D. Per the germline V gene, CDR1 is MNHNY and CDR2 is SVGAGI (reference sequence). V was clipped by 0 bases and J by 5 bases, with 7 bases between them. The CDR3 is 14 amino acids. CDR3 sequence (DNA): TGTGCCAGCAGTTACTCAAGACTGACCGGGGAGCTGTTTTTT. Translation gives CASSYSRLTGELFF.

On this clone itself: Other DNA sequences in this sample translate to the same CDR3. The V call is TRBV18, the J call TRBJ2-7, with D hard to call. Deletions cut 2 bases from V and 3 bases from J, with 8 bases between. The length of the CDR3 is 13 residues. In germline, CDR1 is KGHSH, CDR2 LQKENI. This chain's CDR3 is CASSPGSSYEQYV. CDR3 nucleotide sequence: TGTGCCAGCTCACCAGGTAGCAGCTACGAGCAGTACGTC.

V and J are TRBV29-1 and TRBJ2-7; possible D gene TRBD2, 6 bases. The germline V and J ends were trimmed by 7 bases and 0 bases, with 10 bases remaining between them. CDR1 and CDR2 from the germline V gene are SQVTM and ANQGSEA. CDR3 length: 12 amino acids. CDR3 bases: TGCAGCGGGGGGGAGAGCTCCTACGAGCAGTACTTC. It translates to CSGGESSYEQYF.

The V gene is TRBV19, the J gene TRBJ1-4; D call uncertain. The germline V gene has CDR1 LNHDA and CDR2 SQIVND (reference sequence). Trimming pared 1 base from V and 0 bases from J, leaving 6 bases between. This CDR3 comprises 15 residues. The CDR3 coding sequence is TGTGCCAGTAGTATAGCCGCAGCAACTAATGAAAAACTGTTTTTT. Translation gives CASSIAAATNEKLFF.

The chain employs TRBV7-3 and TRBJ1-1; D unresolved. V lost 6 bases and J 0 bases, leaving 8 bases between the germline ends. The V gene's germline CDR1 is SGHTA and CDR2 FQGTGA. The CDR3 sequence is 13 residues long. The CDR3 reads CASRQQMNTEAFF. CDR3 coding DNA: TGTGCCAGCAGACAACAGATGAACACTGAAGCTTTCTTT.

The V call is TRBV4-3, the J call TRBJ2-2; D gene uncertain. Germline-derived CDR1 and CDR2 are LGHNA and YSLEER. The CDR3 has 17 residues. V was shortened by 0 bases and J by 4 bases, with 15 bases between the two germline ends. The CDR3, as DNA: TGCGCCAGCAGCCAAGAAGAGGTAGGCCGGAGCACCGGGGAGCTGTTTTTT. It is translated as CASSQEEVGRSTGELFF.

In its sample, this clone was seen a few times. The rearrangement uses TRBV14 and TRBJ2-2, with a tentative D call TRBD1 (6 bases). Trimming cost V 4 bases and J 1 base, with 7 bases left between them. The germline CDR1 and CDR2 sequences are SGHDN and FVKESK. CDR3 size: 14 residues. CDR3 residues: CASSLGQNTGELFF. As DNA, the CDR3 is TGTGCCAGCAGCCTGGGACAGAACACCGGGGAGCTGTTTTTT.

V is TRBV7-8 and J is TRBJ1-3; 8 nucleotides match TRBD1. V trimming: 3 bases; J trimming: 0 bases; junction bases outside the gene matches: 4. The CDR3 loop spans 16 amino acids. Germline loops: CDR1 SGHVS, CDR2 FQNEAQ. The CDR3 nucleotides are TGTGCCAGCAGCTTGGACAGGGACCTCTCTGGAAACACCATATATTTT. Its translation is CASSLDRDLSGNTIYF. The whole variable domain, filled in from reference TRBV7-8 and TRBJ1-3, reads GAGVSQSPRYKVAKRGQDVALRCDPISGHVSLFWYQQALGQGPEFLTYFQNEAQLDKSGLPSDRFFAERPEGSVSTLKIQRTQQEDSAVYLCASSLDRDLSGNTIYFGEGSWLTVV.

The chain uses TRBV6-5 and TRBJ2-3; no clear D gene. CDR1 MNHEY and CDR2 SVGAGI come from the germline V gene. Trimming left V 7 bases short and J 2 bases short, with 7 bases between. The CDR3 has 12 amino acids. In DNA form, the CDR3 reads TGTGCCAGCAAAACAGCCACAGATACGCAGTATTTT. Translated, it gives CASKTATDTQYF.

This sequence joins TRBV27 and TRBJ2-1; D remains unclear. Germline-derived CDR1 and CDR2 are MNHEY and SMNVEV (reference sequence). This CDR3 comprises 14 residues. Trimming stripped 6 bases from V and 8 bases from J, with 17 bases between. CDR3 in DNA: TGTGCCAGCAGGCCCTACTCAGGTATCGATGAGCAGTTCTTC. Encoded protein: CASRPYSGIDEQFF.

CDR3 coding DNA: TGTGCCAGCAGCGAATCAGGTATTACAGATACGCAGTATTTT. Protein: CASSESGITDTQYF. V is TRBV11-1 and J is TRBJ2-3; D gene unclear. Per germline, CDR1 SGHAT and CDR2 FQDESV (reference sequence). The CDR3 is 14 residues long. The V and J ends lost 5 bases and 3 bases respectively, with 12 bases between them.

CDR3 region: CASSPPGTGELFF. DNA of the CDR3: TGTGCCAGCAGCCCCCCGGGCACCGGGGAGCTGTTTTTT. This chain uses TRBV9 with TRBJ2-2; D is uncertain. Germline V gene data show CDR1 as SGDLS and CDR2 as YYNGEE. Trimming cost V 4 bases and J 4 bases, with 8 bases left between them. This CDR3 is 13 amino acids long. The complete variable domain, with remaining parts taken from reference TRBV9 and TRBJ2-2, reads DSGVTQTPKHLITATGQRVTLRCSPRSGDLSVYWYQQSLDQGLQFLIQYYNGEERAKGNILERFSAQQFPDLHSELNLSSLELGDSALYFCASSPPGTGELFFGEGSRLTVL.

The V call is TRBV19, the J call TRBJ2-2; a weak D match, TRBD1 (5 bases). CDR3 length: 17 residues. Trimming took off 1 base at V and 5 bases at J, with 17 bases between the two ends. Per the germline V gene, CDR1 is LNHDA and CDR2 is SQIVND (reference sequence). The CDR3 sequence is CASSIGDEAGRTGELFF. CDR3 DNA: TGTGCCAGTAGTATAGGGGATGAGGCAGGGCGAACCGGGGAGCTGTTTTTT.

This chain links TRBV2 with TRBJ1-1; perhaps TRBD1 as D (5 bases). Germline loops: CDR1 SNHLY, CDR2 FYNNEI. The ends were cut back, 8 bases at V and 0 bases at J, with 10 bases in the middle. The CDR3 is 13 amino acids. The CDR3 DNA reads TGTGCCAGCGGAGTAGGGGTGAACACTGAAGCTTTCTTT. This translates into CASGVGVNTEAFF.

This sequence joins TRBV15 and TRBJ1-2; D unclear. CDR1 is LNHNV and CDR2 is YYDKDF in the germline V gene (reference sequence). The CDR3 runs to 14 residues. V was cut by 5 bases and J by 2 bases, with 12 bases left in between. The DNA for the CDR3 is TGTGCCACCAGCGGCCTGGGCAGCAACTATGGCTACACCTTC. As protein: CATSGLGSNYGYTF. Full variable domain (rest looked up from reference TRBV15 and TRBJ1-2): DAMVIQNPRYQVTQFGKPVTLSCSQTLNHNVMYWYQQKSSQAPKLLFHYYDKDFNNEADTPDNFQSRRPNTSFCFLDIRSPGLGDTAMYLCATSGLGSNYGYTFGSGTRLTVV.

This chain uses TRBV7-9 with TRBJ2-1; the D gene is possibly TRBD2 (5 bases). Trimming removed 5 bases from V and 0 bases from J, with 20 bases in between. The CDR3 contains 18 residues. Germline V gene sequence: CDR1 SEHNR, CDR2 FQNEAQ (reference sequence). The CDR3 nucleotides read TGTGCCAGCAGCCCATTCAGAGCAGGACTTAGCTCCTACAATGAGCAGTTCTTC. Encoded protein: CASSPFRAGLSSYNEQFF.

The gene calls are TRBV11-2 and TRBJ1-2; the D gene is possibly TRBD1 (5 bases). The length of the CDR3 is 14 residues. Germline loops: CDR1 SGHAT, CDR2 FQNNGV. V gave up 6 bases and J gave up 1 base, with 12 bases separating them. CDR3 region: CASRIPGLNYGYTF. The CDR3 bases are TGTGCCAGCAGGATCCCGGGACTTAACTATGGCTACACCTTC.

This clone has only a few counts. V gene TRBV7-9 combines with J gene TRBJ2-1; D gene ambiguous. The CDR3 covers 14 residues. V was shortened by 6 bases and J by 2 bases, with 11 bases between the two germline ends. Germline-derived CDR1 and CDR2 are SEHNR and FQNEAQ (reference sequence). DNA of the CDR3: TGTGCCAGCAGGCAGGTGGGTACCTACAATGAGCAGTTCTTC. It specifies CASRQVGTYNEQFF.

The CDR3 DNA sequence: TGTGCCAGCAGCGAATTTGGGGCAGAGTGGGATAGCAATCAGCCCCAGCATTTT. Encoded protein: CASSEFGAEWDSNQPQHF. J is TRBJ1-5 and V is TRBV5-6; D may be TRBD1 (5 bases). This CDR3 has 18 amino acids. CDR1 is SGHDT, CDR2 YYEEEE, per germline. V lost 4 bases to trimming and J lost 0 bases, with 20 bases between them.